The 3 T cell receptor beta chains below all came from one sample that was sequenced in a study of relationships among human T cell subsets. TCR alpha and beta CDR3s were amplified from mRNA by semiquantitative ARM-PCR. Tagged nested gene-specific primers were used first, then communal superprimers amplified exponentially. TCRdb re-derived calls from the multiplex PCR reads in MiXCR, one entry per CDR3 protein. The sample yields fewer than 15,000 distinct CDR3 sequences, 50% to 75% seen once. CD4+ cells were positively selected first, then anti-CD25 beads isolated CD4+CD25+ regulatory T cells. Sequencing was performed on Tregs sorted from blood. Source of these receptors: a man aged 35-49 years in good health.

The chain combines TRBV27 with TRBJ1-6, with D maybe TRBD1 (6 bases). This CDR3 comprises 12 residues. Germline CDR1 and CDR2: MNHEY and SMNVEV (reference sequence). V was cut by 6 bases and J by 13 bases, with 13 bases left in between. CDR3 protein: CASSRPGEPLHF. The CDR3 nucleotides are TGTGCCAGCAGCAGACCAGGGGAGCCCCTCCACTTT.

The chain couples TRBV29-1 to TRBJ2-1; no clear D. The CDR3 is 15 amino acids. The V end lost 7 bases, the J end lost 0 bases, and 16 bases lay between the germline ends. Germline V gene sequence: CDR1 SQVTM, CDR2 ANQGSEA. The chain's CDR3 is CSARDPASSYNEQFF. The DNA of the CDR3 is TGCAGCGCTAGAGACCCCGCGAGCTCCTACAATGAGCAGTTCTTC.

The chain has TRBV14 and TRBJ2-1; TRBD2 aligns across 10 bases. Trimming cost V 5 bases and J 8 bases; bases outside gene matches: 3. The CDR3 length is 13 residues. Germline V gene data show CDR1 as SGHDN and CDR2 as FVKESK. Here the CDR3 reads CASSRLAGDEQFF. CDR3 coding DNA: TGTGCCAGCAGCAGACTAGCGGGCGATGAGCAGTTCTTC. The variable domain in full, completed from reference TRBV14 and TRBJ2-1, reads EAGVTQFPSHSVIEKGQTVTLRCDPISGHDNLYWYRRVMGKEIKFLLHFVKESKQDESGMPNNRFLAERTGGTYSTLKVQPAELEDSGVYFCASSRLAGDEQFFGPGTRLTVL.